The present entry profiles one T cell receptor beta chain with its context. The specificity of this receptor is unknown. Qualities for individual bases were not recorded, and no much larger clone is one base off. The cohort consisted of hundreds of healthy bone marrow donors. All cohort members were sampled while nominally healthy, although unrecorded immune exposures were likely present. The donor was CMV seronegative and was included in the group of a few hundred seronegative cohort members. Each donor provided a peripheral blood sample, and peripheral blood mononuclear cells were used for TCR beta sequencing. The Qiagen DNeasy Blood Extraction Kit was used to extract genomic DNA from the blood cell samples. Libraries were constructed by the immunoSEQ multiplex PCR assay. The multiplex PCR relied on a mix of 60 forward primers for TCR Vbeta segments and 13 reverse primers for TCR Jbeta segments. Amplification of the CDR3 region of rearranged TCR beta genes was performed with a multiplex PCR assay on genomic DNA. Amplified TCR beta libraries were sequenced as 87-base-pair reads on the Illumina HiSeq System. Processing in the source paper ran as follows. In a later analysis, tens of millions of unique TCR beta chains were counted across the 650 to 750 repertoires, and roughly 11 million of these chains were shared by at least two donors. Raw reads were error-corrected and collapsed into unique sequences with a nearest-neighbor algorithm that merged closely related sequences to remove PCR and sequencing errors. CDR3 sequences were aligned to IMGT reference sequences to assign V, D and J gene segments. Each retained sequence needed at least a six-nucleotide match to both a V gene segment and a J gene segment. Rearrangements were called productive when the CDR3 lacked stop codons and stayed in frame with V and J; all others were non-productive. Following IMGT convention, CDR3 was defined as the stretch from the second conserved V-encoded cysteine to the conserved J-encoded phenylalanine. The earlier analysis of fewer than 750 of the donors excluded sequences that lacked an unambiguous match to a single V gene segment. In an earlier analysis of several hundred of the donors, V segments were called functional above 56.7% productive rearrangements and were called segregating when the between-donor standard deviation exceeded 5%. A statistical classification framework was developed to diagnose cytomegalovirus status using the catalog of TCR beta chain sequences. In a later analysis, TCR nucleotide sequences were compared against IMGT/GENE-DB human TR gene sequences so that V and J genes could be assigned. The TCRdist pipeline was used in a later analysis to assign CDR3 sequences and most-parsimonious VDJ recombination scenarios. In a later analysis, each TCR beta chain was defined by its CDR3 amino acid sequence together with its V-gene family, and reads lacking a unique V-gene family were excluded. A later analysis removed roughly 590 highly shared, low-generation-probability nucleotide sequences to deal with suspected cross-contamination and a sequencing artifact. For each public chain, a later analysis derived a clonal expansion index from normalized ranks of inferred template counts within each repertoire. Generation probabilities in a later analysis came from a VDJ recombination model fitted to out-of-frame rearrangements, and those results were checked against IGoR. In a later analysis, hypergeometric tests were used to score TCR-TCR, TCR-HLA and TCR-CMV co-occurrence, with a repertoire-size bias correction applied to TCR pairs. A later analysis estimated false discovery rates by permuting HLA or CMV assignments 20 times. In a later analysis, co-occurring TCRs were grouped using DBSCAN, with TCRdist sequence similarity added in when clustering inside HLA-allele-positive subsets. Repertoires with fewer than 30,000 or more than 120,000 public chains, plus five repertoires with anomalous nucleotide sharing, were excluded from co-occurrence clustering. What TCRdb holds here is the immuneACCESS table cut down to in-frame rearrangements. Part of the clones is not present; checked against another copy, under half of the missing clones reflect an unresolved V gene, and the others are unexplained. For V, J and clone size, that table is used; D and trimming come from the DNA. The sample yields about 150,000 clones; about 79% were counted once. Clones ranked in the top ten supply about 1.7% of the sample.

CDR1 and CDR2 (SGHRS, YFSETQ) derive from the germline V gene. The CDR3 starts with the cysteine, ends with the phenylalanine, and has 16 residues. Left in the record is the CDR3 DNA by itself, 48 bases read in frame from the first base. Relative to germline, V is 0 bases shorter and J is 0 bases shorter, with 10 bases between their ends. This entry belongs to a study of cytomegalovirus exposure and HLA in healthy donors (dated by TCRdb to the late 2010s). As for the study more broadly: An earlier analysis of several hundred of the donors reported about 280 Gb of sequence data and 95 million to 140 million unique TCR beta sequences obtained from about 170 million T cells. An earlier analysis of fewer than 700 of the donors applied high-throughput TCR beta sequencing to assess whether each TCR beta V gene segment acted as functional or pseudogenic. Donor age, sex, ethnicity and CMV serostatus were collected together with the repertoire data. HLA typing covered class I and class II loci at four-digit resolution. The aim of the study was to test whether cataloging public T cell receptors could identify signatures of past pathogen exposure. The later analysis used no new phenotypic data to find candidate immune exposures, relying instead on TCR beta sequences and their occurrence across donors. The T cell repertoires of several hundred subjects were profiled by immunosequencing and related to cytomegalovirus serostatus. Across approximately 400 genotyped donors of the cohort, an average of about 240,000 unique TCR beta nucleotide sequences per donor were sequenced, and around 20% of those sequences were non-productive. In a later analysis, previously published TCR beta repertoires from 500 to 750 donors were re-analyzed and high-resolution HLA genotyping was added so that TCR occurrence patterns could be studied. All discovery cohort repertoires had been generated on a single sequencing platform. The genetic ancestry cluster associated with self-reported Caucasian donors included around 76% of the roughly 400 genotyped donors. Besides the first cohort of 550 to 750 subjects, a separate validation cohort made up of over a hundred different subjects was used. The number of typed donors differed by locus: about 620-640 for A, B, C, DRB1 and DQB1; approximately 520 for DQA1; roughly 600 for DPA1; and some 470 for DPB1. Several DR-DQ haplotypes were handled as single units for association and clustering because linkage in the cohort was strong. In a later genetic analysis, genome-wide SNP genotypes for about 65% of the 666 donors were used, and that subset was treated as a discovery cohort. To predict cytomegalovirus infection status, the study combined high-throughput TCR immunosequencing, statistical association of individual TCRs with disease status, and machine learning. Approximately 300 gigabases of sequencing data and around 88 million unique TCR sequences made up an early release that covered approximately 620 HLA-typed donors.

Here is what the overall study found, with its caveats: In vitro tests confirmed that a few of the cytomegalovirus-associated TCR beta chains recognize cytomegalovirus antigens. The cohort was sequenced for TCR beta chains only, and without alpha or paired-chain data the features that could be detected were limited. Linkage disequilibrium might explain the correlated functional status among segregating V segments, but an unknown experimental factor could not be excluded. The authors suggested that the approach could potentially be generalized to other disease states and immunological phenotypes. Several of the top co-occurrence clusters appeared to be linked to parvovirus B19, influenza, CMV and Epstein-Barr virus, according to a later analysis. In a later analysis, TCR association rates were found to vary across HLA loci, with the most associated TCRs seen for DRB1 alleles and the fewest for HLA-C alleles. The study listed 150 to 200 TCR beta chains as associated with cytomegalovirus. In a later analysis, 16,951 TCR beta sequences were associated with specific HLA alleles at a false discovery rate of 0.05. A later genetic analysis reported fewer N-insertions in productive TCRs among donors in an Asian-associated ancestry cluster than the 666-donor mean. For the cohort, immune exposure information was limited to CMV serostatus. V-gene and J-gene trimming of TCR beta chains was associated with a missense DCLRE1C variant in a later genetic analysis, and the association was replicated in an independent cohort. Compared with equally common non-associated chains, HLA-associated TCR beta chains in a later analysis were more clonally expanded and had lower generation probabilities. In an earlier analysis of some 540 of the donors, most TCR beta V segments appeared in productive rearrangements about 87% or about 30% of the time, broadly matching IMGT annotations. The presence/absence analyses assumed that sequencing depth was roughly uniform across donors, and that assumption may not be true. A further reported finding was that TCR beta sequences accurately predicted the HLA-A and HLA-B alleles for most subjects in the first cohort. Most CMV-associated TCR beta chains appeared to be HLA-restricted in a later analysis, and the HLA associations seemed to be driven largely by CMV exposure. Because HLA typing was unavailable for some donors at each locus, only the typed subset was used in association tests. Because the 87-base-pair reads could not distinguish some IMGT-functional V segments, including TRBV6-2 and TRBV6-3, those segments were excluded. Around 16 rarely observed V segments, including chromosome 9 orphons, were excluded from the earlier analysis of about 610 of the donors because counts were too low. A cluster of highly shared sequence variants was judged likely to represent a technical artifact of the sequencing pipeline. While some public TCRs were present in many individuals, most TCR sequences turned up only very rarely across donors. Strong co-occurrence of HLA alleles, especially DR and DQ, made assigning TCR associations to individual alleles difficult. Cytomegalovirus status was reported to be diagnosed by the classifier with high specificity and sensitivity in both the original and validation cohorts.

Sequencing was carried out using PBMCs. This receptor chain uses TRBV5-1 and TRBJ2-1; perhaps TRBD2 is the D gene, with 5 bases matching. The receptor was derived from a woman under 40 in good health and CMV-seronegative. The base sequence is TGCGCCAGCAGCTTGGTGCTAGCTAGCTCCTACAATGAGCAGTTCTTC. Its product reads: CASSLVLASSYNEQFF.